The text below deals with one T cell receptor (beta chain). The source of the sample is a study of blood T cell repertoires in COVID-19. Trimming removed 4 bases from V and 2 bases from J, with 9 bases in between. The germline V gene encodes CDR1 MDHEN and CDR2 SYDVKM. The length of the CDR3 is 15 residues. Libraries were prepared by immunoSEQ multiplex PCR; TCRdb keeps only in-frame clonotypes and omits some of them. The sample lists about 100,000 clones; approximately 84% were seen once. The J gene is TRBJ1-6, the V gene TRBV28; D call uncertain. Material for sequencing was peripheral blood. The clonotype was recovered from a human donor in a cohort sampled during active COVID-19. CDR3 nucleotides: TGTGCCAGCAGTTCACCAGTGCCCTATAATTCACCCCTCCACTTT. Translated: CASSSPVPYNSPLHF.